The clone carrying this T cell receptor (beta chain) was found once. The antigen is undetermined. TCRdb's table, derived via immunoSEQ multiplex PCR, lists solely in-frame clones and lacks some. This sample has nearly 85,000 clones, with more than 75% found just once. These data originate in a study of cytotoxic CD8 clonotypes in ibrutinib-treated CLL. For the study at large: Specimens for response were gathered following a median approximately 12 months of therapy, spanning 6 to 36. Study-wide findings and caveats: Samples from sustained-remission and progressing patients were taken at different times.

CDR3 size: 16 residues. Trimming took off 3 bases at V and 2 bases at J, with 15 bases between the two ends. The germline gives CDR1 SGHTA, CDR2 FQGTGA. The TCR comes from a human donor with chronic lymphocytic leukemia. The rearrangement links TRBV7-3 to TRBJ2-3; D is tentatively TRBD1 or TRBD2 (5 bases each). The specimen comprised PBMCs, sampled after 12 months of ibrutinib treatment. CDR3 amino acids: CASSLGWPGPTDTQYF. The CDR3 DNA sequence: TGTGCCAGCAGCTTGGGGTGGCCGGGGCCCACAGATACGCAGTATTTT.